This T cell receptor (beta chain) came from a study of blood T cell repertoires in COVID-19. Study background: PBMCs, B-cell-depleted T cells, or T cells were the source of the cDNA or gDNA that made up the material.

This table comes from immunoSEQ multiplex PCR, and its TCRdb copy is limited to in-frame clones, with some not included. The data contain hundreds of thousands of clones, more than 75% of them singletons. The CDR3 is 17 residues long. CDR1 and CDR2 from the germline V gene are SGHTA and FQGNSA. The V end lost 1 base, the J end lost 0 bases, and 10 bases lay between the germline ends. Sequences were obtained from peripheral blood. The clonotype originates from a woman aged 40 to 55 who had recovered from COVID-19. The chain links TRBV7-2 to TRBJ1-6, with D possibly being TRBD1 (5 bases). CDR3 in amino acids: CASSLGGVHSYNSPLHF. The CDR3 DNA reads TGTGCCAGCAGCTTAGGGGGGGTTCACTCCTATAATTCACCCCTCCACTTT.